A single sample is the source of the 24 T cell receptor beta chains below, sequenced in a study of T cell responses to AZD1222 COVID-19 vaccine. TCRdb's copy holds only in-frame clones and misses some; the assay was immunoSEQ multiplex PCR. The table records 100,000 to 150,000 clones, about 79% of them present only once. Specimen: peripheral blood, collected 28 days after the second AZD1222 dose. These receptor sequences come from an adult who received the AZD1222 COVID-19 vaccine.

The chain links TRBV2 to TRBJ1-2; no reliable D call. CDR1 SNHLY and CDR2 FYNNEI come from the germline V gene. The CDR3 totals 13 residues. The ends were cut back, 3 bases at V and 4 bases at J, with 9 bases in the middle. This chain's CDR3 is CASSDGPGYGYTF. The CDR3 coding sequence is TGTGCCAGCAGTGATGGACCGGGCTATGGCTACACCTTC.

The V gene is TRBV30, the J gene TRBJ1-1; D is undetermined. Germline lookup yields CDR1 GTSNPN and CDR2 SVGIG (reference sequence). Between the trimmed V and J ends, which lost 0 bases and 12 bases, there was a span of 11 bases. The CDR3 covers 11 residues. CDR3 coding DNA: TGTGCCTGGAGTGTCCAGAGGGAACCTTTCTTT. It is translated as CAWSVQREPFF.

To note about this clone: This sample also contains other DNA sequences that code for the same CDR3. V usage is TRBV6-5 and J usage is TRBJ1-2; no reliable D call. The CDR3 contains 12 residues. From germline, CDR1 is MNHEY and CDR2 SVGAGI. V lost 7 bases and J 1 base, leaving 7 bases between the germline ends. The CDR3 here is CASTTDNYGYTF. CDR3 bases: TGTGCCAGCACCACAGATAACTATGGCTACACCTTC.

This clone was seen only once. The chain is built from TRBV3-1 (or the pseudogene TRBV3-2) and TRBJ2-2; D is unclear. The V end lost 4 bases, the J end lost 0 bases, and 15 bases lay between the germline ends. The germline V gene has CDR1 LGHDT and CDR2 YNNKEL (reference sequence). CDR3 size: 17 residues. The CDR3 DNA reads TGTGCCAGCAGCCGGACCCCCAATGAGGCGAACACCGGGGAGCTGTTTTTT. Protein product: CASSRTPNEANTGELFF.

This chain joins TRBV30 and TRBJ2-3; D is uncertain. This CDR3 comprises 13 residues. The germline V gene has CDR1 GTSNPN and CDR2 SVGIG (reference sequence). With 5 bases removed from V and 1 base from J, the gap between germline ends came to 10 bases. CDR3 sequence (DNA): TGTGCCTGGTCGGCTCCTGGCACAGATACGCAGTATTTT. Amino acids: CAWSAPGTDTQYF.

This clone appeared a few times. The chain employs TRBV12-3 or TRBV12-4 and TRBJ2-7; 7 nucleotides agree with TRBD1. The CDR3 is 13 residues long. Trimming cost V 6 bases and J 3 bases; bases outside gene matches: 5. The CDR3 region is CASSTRQGYEQYF. CDR3 coding DNA: TGTGCCAGCAGCACCAGACAGGGCTACGAGCAGTACTTC.

The V and J genes are TRBV7-6 and TRBJ1-5; D is unresolved. The CDR3 has 13 amino acids. The germline V gene has CDR1 SGHVS and CDR2 FNYEAQ. Trimming took off 1 base at V and 4 bases at J, with 5 bases between the two ends. CDR3 bases: TGTGCCAGCAGCTTAGAGAAGAATCAGCCCCAGCATTTT. Translation gives CASSLEKNQPQHF.

J is TRBJ1-4 and V is TRBV15, with D perhaps matching TRBD1 (6 bases). CDR3 size: 16 residues. Germline V gene lookup returns CDR1 LNHNV and CDR2 YYDKDF (reference sequence). V was clipped by 2 bases and J by 6 bases, with 16 bases between them. The CDR3 nucleotides read TGTGCCACCAGCAGATCACCAGGGGCAGTCGATGAAAAACTGTTTTTT. It is translated as CATSRSPGAVDEKLFF.

The chain couples TRBV6-5 to TRBJ1-1, with unresolved D. Germline values: CDR1 MNHEY, CDR2 SVGAGI. The V end was cut by 6 bases, the J end by 1 base, with 12 bases between. The CDR3 sequence is 14 residues long. The DNA of the CDR3 is TGTGCCAGCAGGCCACTTCAGACGAACACTGAAGCTTTCTTT. Residues: CASRPLQTNTEAFF.

This rearrangement joins TRBV28 to TRBJ1-5, with 8 positions matching TRBD1. Germline V gives CDR1 MDHEN, CDR2 SYDVKM. CDR3 length: 15 residues. V gave up 7 bases and J gave up 6 bases; unmatched junction bases: 11. CDR3 nucleotide sequence: TGTGCCAGCACTTTCCCAGCCGGGACAGGTCAGCCCCAGCATTTT. Amino acids: CASTFPAGTGQPQHF.

The chain links TRBV7-2 to TRBJ2-7, with TRBD2 matching 7 bases. The V and J ends lost 3 bases and 3 bases, in that order; junction bases with no gene match: 5. This CDR3 region has 14 residues. CDR1 SGHTA and CDR2 FQGNSA come from the germline V gene. This CDR3 reads CASSLDQRGYEQYF. CDR3 coding DNA: TGTGCCAGCAGCTTGGACCAGCGGGGCTACGAGCAGTACTTC.

The rearrangement links TRBV7-2 to TRBJ1-2; D is uncertain. V was clipped by 7 bases and J by 0 bases, with 12 bases between them. The V gene's germline CDR1 is SGHTA and CDR2 FQGNSA. The CDR3 is 14 residues long. The CDR3 here is CASTKFGANYGYTF. The CDR3 coding sequence is TGTGCCAGCACGAAATTTGGAGCTAACTATGGCTACACCTTC.

This clone was found a few times. The V and J genes are TRBV4-1 and TRBJ1-5, with D perhaps TRBD1 (5 bases). In germline, CDR1 is MGHRA, CDR2 YSYEKL. The V end lost 1 base, the J end lost 3 bases, and 19 bases lay between the germline ends. This CDR3 has 18 amino acids. The CDR3 coding sequence is TGCGCCAGCAGCCAAGTCGGAGGGGCCCTTACTAACAATCAGCCCCAGCATTTT. It specifies CASSQVGGALTNNQPQHF.

CDR3 loop: CATSRDGGYTIYF. The DNA of the CDR3 is TGTGCCACCAGCAGAGATGGCGGTTACACCATATATTTT. The V and J genes are TRBV15 and TRBJ1-3; D is unresolved. Trimming took off 0 bases at V and 8 bases at J, with 8 bases between the two ends. Germline CDR1 reads LNHNV; CDR2 reads YYDKDF (reference sequence). The CDR3 spans 13 residues.

The chain couples TRBV19 to TRBJ1-5; D is unresolved. Trimming took 3 bases from V and 2 from J, leaving 8 bases between them. CDR1 is LNHDA, CDR2 SQIVND, per germline (reference sequence). The CDR3 covers 14 residues. The CDR3 DNA sequence: TGTGCCAGTAGTATTGCAGGCGGCAATCAGCCCCAGCATTTT. This gives the protein CASSIAGGNQPQHF.

V is TRBV2 and J is TRBJ2-7, with D perhaps TRBD2 (6 bases). The V gene's germline CDR1 is SNHLY and CDR2 FYNNEI. With 6 bases removed from V and 4 bases from J, the gap between germline ends came to 16 bases. This CDR3 comprises 14 residues. The DNA for the CDR3 is TGTGCCAGCAGCCTTCCTGCGGGGCAATACGAGCAGTACTTC. This encodes CASSLPAGQYEQYF.

The table lists this clone with a count of one. The chain combines TRBV5-1 with TRBJ2-7; D call uncertain. The CDR3 is made up of 19 amino acids. Trimming took 4 bases from V and 2 from J, leaving 28 bases between them. Germline CDR1 SGHRS, CDR2 YFSETQ. The CDR3 region is CASSPGGVFSTKSTYEQYF. The CDR3 nucleotides are TGCGCCAGCAGCCCAGGTGGGGTGTTTTCCACCAAGTCGACCTACGAGCAGTACTTC.

The chain recombines TRBV11-2 with TRBJ1-6; D is unresolved. The CDR3 consists of 13 residues. Looked up from germline, CDR1 is SGHAT and CDR2 is FQNNGV. V shed 5 bases and J shed 8 bases, with 10 bases lying between them. CDR3 in amino acids: CASSPFRDSPLHF. Written as DNA, the CDR3 is TGTGCCAGCAGCCCTTTCCGGGATTCACCCCTCCACTTT.

The V gene is TRBV19, the J gene TRBJ1-4, with a possible D match to TRBD1 (5 bases). The V gene lost 4 bases and the J gene lost 4 bases, with 13 bases spanning the gap. The CDR3 covers 15 residues. The germline gives CDR1 LNHDA, CDR2 SQIVND (reference sequence). In DNA form, the CDR3 reads TGTGCCAGTAGTAACCTGACAGCAGATAATGAAAAACTGTTTTTT. The encoded protein is CASSNLTADNEKLFF. The whole variable domain, remainder taken from reference TRBV19 and TRBJ1-4, is DGGITQSPKYLFRKEGQNVTLSCEQNLNHDAMYWYRQDPGQGLRLIYYSQIVNDFQKGDIAEGYSVSREKKESFPLTVTSAQKNPTAFYLCASSNLTADNEKLFFGSGTQLSVL.

This clone was found a few times. The chain combines TRBV5-8 with TRBJ2-7, with D hard to call. CDR1 is SGHTS and CDR2 is YDEGEE in the germline V gene. The CDR3 is 12 amino acids. Trimming pared 0 bases from V and 3 bases from J, leaving 4 bases between. The CDR3 reads CASSLDGYEQYF. Here the CDR3 DNA reads TGTGCCAGCAGCTTGGACGGCTACGAGCAGTACTTC.

This sequence joins TRBV6-2 or TRBV6-3 and TRBJ2-5, with 11 bases identical to TRBD1. CDR3 length: 15 amino acids. CDR1 and CDR2 from the germline V gene are MNHEY and SVGEGT. V lost 5 bases to trimming and J lost 5 bases; unmatched junction nucleotides: 7. CDR3 sequence (DNA): TGTGCCAGCAGTCGGACAGGGGGCTTGGGGGAGACCCAGTACTTC. It yields the protein CASSRTGGLGETQYF.

The rearrangement joins TRBV6-5 to TRBJ2-7; D remains ambiguous. Germline values: CDR1 MNHEY, CDR2 SVGAGI. V gave up 8 bases and J gave up 2 bases, with 10 bases separating them. CDR3 size: 12 residues. The CDR3 is CASCLWAYEQYF. The CDR3 nucleotides are TGTGCCAGCTGCCTGTGGGCCTACGAGCAGTACTTC.

J is TRBJ1-3 and V is TRBV4-2; D ambiguous. Trimming removed 0 bases from V and 8 bases from J, with 8 bases in between. CDR1 LGHNA and CDR2 YNFKEQ come from the germline V gene. The CDR3 runs to 13 residues. CDR3 DNA sequence: TGTGCCAGCAGCCAAGAGAGGTATGACACCATATATTTT. Its translation is CASSQERYDTIYF.

The chain is built from TRBV7-2 and TRBJ2-2; D is unresolved. CDR1 is SGHTA and CDR2 is FQGNSA in the germline V gene. The CDR3 totals 16 residues. V lost 4 bases, J lost 2 bases, and 14 bases lay in between. CDR3 DNA sequence: TGTGCCAGCAGCTCCTTTGGGCTGCGCAACACCGGGGAGCTGTTTTTT. Translated, it gives CASSSFGLRNTGELFF. The full variable domain, completed using reference TRBV7-2 and TRBJ2-2, is GAGVSQSPSNKVTEKGKDVELRCDPISGHTALYWYRQSLGQGLEFLIYFQGNSAPDKSGLPSDRFSAERTGGSVSTLTIQRTQQEDSAVYLCASSSFGLRNTGELFFGEGSRLTVL.